This TCR beta chain comes out of a study of cytomegalovirus exposure and HLA in healthy donors. The sample holds one count of this clone. There are 15 residues in the CDR3. CDR1 is SGHTA, CDR2 FQGTGA, per germline. V dropped 5 bases and J dropped 7; count of bases not matched to a gene: 5. 13 Jbeta primers and 60 Vbeta primers were used for the PCR. How the authors handled the data: A later analysis counted approximately 80 million unique TCR beta chains, some 12 million shared. Sequencing used immunoSEQ multiplex PCR; TCRdb keeps in-frame clones, though not all of them. V and J calls and clone size come straight from that table; D and trimming were deduced from the DNA. Found here are 200,000 to 250,000 clones, 82% of them singletons; the top ten hold more than 0.5%.

This TCR was sampled from a woman aged 40-49 years in good health and CMV-seronegative. This sequence joins TRBV7-3 and TRBJ2-2; 12 nucleotides agree with TRBD1. The sequencing sample was made of PBMCs. CDR3 region: CASSPGQGALGELFF. In DNA form, the CDR3 reads TGTGCCAGCAGCCCGGGACAGGGGGCGCTCGGGGAGCTGTTTTTT.